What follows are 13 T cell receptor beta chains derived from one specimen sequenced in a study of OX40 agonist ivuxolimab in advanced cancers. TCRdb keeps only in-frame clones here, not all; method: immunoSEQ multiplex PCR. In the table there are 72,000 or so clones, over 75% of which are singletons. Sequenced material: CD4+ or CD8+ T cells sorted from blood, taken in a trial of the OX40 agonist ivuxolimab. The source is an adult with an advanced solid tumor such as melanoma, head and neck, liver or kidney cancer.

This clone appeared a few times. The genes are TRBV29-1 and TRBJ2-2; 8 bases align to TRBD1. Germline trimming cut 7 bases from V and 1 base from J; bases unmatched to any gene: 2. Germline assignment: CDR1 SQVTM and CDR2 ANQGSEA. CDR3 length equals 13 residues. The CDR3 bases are TGCAGCGGTGGGACAGGGAACACCGGGGAGCTGTTTTTT. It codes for CSGGTGNTGELFF.

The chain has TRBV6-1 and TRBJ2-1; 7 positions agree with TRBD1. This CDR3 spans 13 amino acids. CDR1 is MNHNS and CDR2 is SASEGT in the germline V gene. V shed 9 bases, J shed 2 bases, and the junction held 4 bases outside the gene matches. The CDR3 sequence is CASRDRAYNEQFF. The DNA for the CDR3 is TGTGCCAGTCGTGACAGGGCCTACAATGAGCAGTTCTTC.

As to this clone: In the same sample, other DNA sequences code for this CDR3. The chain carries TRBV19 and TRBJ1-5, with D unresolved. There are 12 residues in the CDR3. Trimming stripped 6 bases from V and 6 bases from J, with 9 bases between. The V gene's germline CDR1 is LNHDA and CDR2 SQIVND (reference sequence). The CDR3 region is CASSILGQPQHF. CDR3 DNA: TGTGCCAGTAGCATATTGGGTCAGCCCCAGCATTTT.

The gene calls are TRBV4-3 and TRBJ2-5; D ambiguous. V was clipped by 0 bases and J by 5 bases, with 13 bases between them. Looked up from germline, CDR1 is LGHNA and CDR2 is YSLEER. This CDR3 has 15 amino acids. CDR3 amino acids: CASSQDGRWGETQYF. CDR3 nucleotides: TGCGCCAGCAGCCAAGATGGTCGCTGGGGTGAGACCCAGTACTTC.

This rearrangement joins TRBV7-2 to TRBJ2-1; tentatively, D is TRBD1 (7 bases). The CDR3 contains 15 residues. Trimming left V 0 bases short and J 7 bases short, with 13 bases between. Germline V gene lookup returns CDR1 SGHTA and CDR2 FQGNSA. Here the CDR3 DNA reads TGTGCCAGCAGCTTAGCTGTGACAGGGAGGAATGAGCAGTTCTTC. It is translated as CASSLAVTGRNEQFF.

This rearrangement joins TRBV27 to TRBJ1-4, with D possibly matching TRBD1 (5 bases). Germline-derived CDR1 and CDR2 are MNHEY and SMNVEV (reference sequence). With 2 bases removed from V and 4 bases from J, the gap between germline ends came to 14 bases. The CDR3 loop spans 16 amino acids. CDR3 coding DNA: TGTGCCAGCAGTTTAAACAGTTGGGGGATTAATGAAAAACTGTTTTTT. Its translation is CASSLNSWGINEKLFF.

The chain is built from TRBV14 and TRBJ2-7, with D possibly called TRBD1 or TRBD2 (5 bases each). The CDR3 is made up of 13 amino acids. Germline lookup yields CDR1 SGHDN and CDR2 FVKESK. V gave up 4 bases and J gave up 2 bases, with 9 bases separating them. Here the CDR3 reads CASSLGVPYEQYF. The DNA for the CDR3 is TGTGCCAGCAGCCTGGGGGTTCCCTACGAGCAGTACTTC.

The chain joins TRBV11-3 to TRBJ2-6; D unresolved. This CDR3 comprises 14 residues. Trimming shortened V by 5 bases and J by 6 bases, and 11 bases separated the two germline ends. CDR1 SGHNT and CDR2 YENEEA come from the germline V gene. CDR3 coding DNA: TGTGCCAGCAGCCGCTCTGACAAGGCCAACGTCCTGACTTTC. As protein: CASSRSDKANVLTF.

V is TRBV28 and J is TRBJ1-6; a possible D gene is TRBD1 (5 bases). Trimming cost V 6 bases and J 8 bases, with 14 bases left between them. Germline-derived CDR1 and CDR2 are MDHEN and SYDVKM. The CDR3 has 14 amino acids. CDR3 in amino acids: CASSDRGRHSPLHF. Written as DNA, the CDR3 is TGTGCCAGCAGCGACCGGGGCCGCCATTCACCCCTCCACTTT.

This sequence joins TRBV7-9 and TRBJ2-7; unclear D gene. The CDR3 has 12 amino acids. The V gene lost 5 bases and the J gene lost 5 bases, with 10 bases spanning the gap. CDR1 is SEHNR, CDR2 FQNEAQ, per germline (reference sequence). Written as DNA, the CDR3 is TGTGCCAGCAGCCTCGACTGGGACGAGCAGTACTTC. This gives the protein CASSLDWDEQYF.

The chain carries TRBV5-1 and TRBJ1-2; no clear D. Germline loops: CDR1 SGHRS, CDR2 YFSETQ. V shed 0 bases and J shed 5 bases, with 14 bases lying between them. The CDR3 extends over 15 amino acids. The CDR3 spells CASSLAAADPYGYTF. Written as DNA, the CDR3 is TGCGCCAGCAGCTTGGCGGCCGCAGACCCATATGGCTACACCTTC.

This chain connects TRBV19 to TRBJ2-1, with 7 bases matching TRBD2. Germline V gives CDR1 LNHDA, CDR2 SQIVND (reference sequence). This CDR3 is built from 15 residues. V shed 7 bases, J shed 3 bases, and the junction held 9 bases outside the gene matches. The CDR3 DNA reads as TGTGCCAGTACCACGGGCGGGAGCGGCTACAATGAGCAGTTCTTC. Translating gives CASTTGGSGYNEQFF.

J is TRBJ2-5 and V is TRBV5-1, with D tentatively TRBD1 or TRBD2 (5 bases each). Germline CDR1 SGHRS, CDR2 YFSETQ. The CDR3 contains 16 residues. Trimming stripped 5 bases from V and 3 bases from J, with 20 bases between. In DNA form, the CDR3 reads TGCGCCAGCAGTTTTCACCCTACCGGGACCGAAGAGACCCAGTACTTC. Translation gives CASSFHPTGTEETQYF.